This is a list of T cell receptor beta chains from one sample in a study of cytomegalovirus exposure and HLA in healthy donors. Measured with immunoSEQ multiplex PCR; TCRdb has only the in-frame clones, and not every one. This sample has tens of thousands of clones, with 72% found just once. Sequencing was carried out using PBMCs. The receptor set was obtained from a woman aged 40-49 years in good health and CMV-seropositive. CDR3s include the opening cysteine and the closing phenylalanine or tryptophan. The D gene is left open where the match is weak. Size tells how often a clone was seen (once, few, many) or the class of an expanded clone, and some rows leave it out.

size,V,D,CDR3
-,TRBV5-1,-,CASSPGTLYSYEQYF
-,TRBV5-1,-,CASSLQGSNTEAFF
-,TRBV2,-,CASSVGGTLSFGTNGYTF
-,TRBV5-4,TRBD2,CASSEEGRAGANVLTF
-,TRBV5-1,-,CASSFGGLPSYNEQFF
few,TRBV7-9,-,CASRSTGPGTGELFF
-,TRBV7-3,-,CASSLRGDLEQFF
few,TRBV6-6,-,CASRYQGAAGREQYF
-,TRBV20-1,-,CSAASDYEQYF
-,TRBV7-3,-,CASSLTAGTYEQYF
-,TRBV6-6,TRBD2,CASSRGGAGYEQYF
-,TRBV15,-,CATSRDGLSPTDTQYF
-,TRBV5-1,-,CASREQGLNTEAFF
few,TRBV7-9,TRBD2,CASSQLAGVTYEQYF
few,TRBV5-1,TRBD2,CASSLVLAGGPDTQYF
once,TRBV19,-,CASIRGTGEKLFF
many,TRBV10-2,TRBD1,CASSRDRGSEQYF
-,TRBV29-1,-,CSVRSGTDTQYF
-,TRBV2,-,CASRLRDTNYGYTF
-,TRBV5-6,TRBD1,CASSPQSGRGQETQYF
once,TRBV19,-,CASSSAYSNQPQHF
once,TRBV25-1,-,CASSDNSYNEQFF